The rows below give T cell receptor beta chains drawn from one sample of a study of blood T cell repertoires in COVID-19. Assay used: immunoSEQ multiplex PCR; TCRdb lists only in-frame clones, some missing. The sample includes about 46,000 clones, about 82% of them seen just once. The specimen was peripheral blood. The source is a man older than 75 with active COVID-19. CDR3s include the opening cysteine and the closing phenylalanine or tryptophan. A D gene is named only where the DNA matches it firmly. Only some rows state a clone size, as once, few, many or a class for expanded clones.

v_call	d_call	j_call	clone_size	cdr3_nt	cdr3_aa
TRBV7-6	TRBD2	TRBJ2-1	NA	TGTGCCAGCAACCTGACAGGGGGACTAGCGGGAGCCTATGAGCAGTTCTTC	CASNLTGGLAGAYEQFF
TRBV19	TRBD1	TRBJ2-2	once	TGTGCCAGTAACTCGCGACAGGGTTCGGGAGAGCTGTTTTTT	CASNSRQGSGELFF
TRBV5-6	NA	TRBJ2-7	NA	TGTGCCAGCAGCTTGAAGGTATCTAGCCTAACCTCCTACGAGCAGTACTTC	CASSLKVSSLTSYEQYF
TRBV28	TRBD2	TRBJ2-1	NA	TGTGCCAGCACCCTAGCGGGAGGGAATCTAGTGGGTGAGCAGTTCTTC	CASTLAGGNLVGEQFF
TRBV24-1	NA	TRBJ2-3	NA	TGTGCCACCAGTGGTCGTCAGGGGTCCGTAGCAGATACGCAGTATTTT	CATSGRQGSVADTQYF
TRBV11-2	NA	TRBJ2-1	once	TGTGCCAGCAGCTCCCAGTCAGGCCCCTACAATGAGCAGTTCTTC	CASSSQSGPYNEQFF
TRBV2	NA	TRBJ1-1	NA	TGTGCCAGCAGTGAAGCGCTTCTCCCGGGTCAAGGGAGCACTGAAGCTTTCTTT	CASSEALLPGQGSTEAFF
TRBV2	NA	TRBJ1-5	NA	TGTGCCAGCAGTGGGCAGACAGGACTTCATAGCAATCAGCCCCAGCATTTT	CASSGQTGLHSNQPQHF
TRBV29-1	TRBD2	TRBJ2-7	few	TGCAGCGTTGAGCTAGCGGGAGCCGGAGGGGAGCAGTACTTC	CSVELAGAGGEQYF
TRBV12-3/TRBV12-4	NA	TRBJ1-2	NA	TGTGCCAGCAGCGACAGCGTTAACTATGGCTACACCTTC	CASSDSVNYGYTF
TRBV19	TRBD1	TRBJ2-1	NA	TGTGCCAGTAGTGCCCCCGACAGGGGGAATGAGCAGTTCTTC	CASSAPDRGNEQFF
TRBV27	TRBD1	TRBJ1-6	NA	TGTGCCAGCAGCATTACCCCCGGGGCAGGGGGCATACTAATTTCACCCCTCCACTTT	CASSITPGAGGILISPLHF
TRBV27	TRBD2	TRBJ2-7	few	TGTGCCAGCAGTAAGAGCGGGATTTACGAGCAGTACTTC	CASSKSGIYEQYF
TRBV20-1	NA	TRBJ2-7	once	TGCAGTGCTAGTGACGGCGAGCAGTACTTC	CSASDGEQYF
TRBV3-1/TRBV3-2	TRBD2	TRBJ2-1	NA	TGTGCCAGCAGCCCCCGGACTAGCGGGAGGTCCCGCAATGAGCAGTTCTTC	CASSPRTSGRSRNEQFF
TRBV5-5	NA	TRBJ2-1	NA	TGTGCCAGCAGCTTCGCAGGGACAAGGTACAATGAGCAGTTCTTC	CASSFAGTRYNEQFF
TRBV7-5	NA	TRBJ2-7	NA	TGTGTCAGAAGCCCCCCCCAGCGACCGGGGGGTGAGCAGTACTTC	CVRSPPQRPGGEQYF
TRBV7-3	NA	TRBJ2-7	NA	TGCGCCAGCAGCTTACCGGGGGCGGGGGCCTACGAGCAGTACTTC	CASSLPGAGAYEQYF
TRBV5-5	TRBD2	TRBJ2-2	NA	TGTGCCAGCAGCTTGGATGCTAGCGGGAGAGGGGGGCTGTTTTTT	CASSLDASGRGGLFF
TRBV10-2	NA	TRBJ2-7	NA	TGCGCCAGCAGTTCAAGAACATACGAGCAGTACTTC	CASSSRTYEQYF
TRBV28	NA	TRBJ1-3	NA	TGTGCCAGCAGTTACTATCACTCTGGAAACACCATATATTTT	CASSYYHSGNTIYF
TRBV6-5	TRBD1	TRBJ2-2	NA	TGTGCCAGCAGTTTCTACCGGGACAGGGCCGGGGAGCTGTTTTTT	CASSFYRDRAGELFF
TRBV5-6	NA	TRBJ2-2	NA	TGTGCCAGCAGCTTCCTAAACACCGGGGAGCTGTTTTTT	CASSFLNTGELFF
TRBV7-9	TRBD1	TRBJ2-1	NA	TGTGCCAGCAACTTGGGGACAGGGTGGAATGAGCAGTTCTTC	CASNLGTGWNEQFF
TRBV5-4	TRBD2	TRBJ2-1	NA	TGTGCCAGCAGCAGTGGCCTAGCGGGAAACAATGAGCAGTTCTTC	CASSSGLAGNNEQFF
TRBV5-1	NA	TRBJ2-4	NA	TGCGCCAGCAGCTTGGAGGGCGGGAACATTCAGTACTTC	CASSLEGGNIQYF
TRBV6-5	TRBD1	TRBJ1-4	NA	TGTGCCAGCAGTTACTCCAAGGGGACAGGGGTTGAAAAACTGTTTTTT	CASSYSKGTGVEKLFF
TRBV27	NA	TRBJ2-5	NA	TGTGCCAGCAGTTTACGGGAGCGCCAAGAGACCCAGTACTTC	CASSLRERQETQYF
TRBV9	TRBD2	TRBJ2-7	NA	TGTGCCAGCAGCGCAACCGCCGGGACTACACGTCAGTACTTC	CASSATAGTTRQYF